One sample yielded the 24 T cell receptor beta chains listed below, sequenced in a study of T-cell reconstitution after alpha-beta-depleted transplantation in children listed by TCRdb under 2016. Libraries were constructed by PCR. The instrument was an Illumina HiSeq 2500. TCR libraries were prepared with molecular barcoding, using unique molecular identifiers to normalize TCRbeta repertoire quantification. Using fastp at Q25 and MiXCR, TCRdb reprocessed the public reads and kept productive beta chains. All rows with the same CDR3 protein become a single entry with the most common DNA and genes. Across this sample there are roughly 350,000 distinct CDR3 sequences, with roughly 17% seen only once. Roughly 40% of the sample is held by the ten biggest clonotypes. In light of the paper, this sample's treatment or condition label describes: allogeneic hematopoietic cell transplantation with graft depleted of TCRalphabeta T cells and CD19 B cells.

Sample: PBMCs, mostly from graft donor cells, taken 360 days after TCRalphabeta/CD19-depleted stem cell transplant. These receptors all come from a male patient aged 2-9 years who had a stem cell transplant for acute lymphoblastic leukemia, so the T cells may come from the graft donor.

This sequence joins TRBV7-6 and TRBJ2-7; 7 bases are shared with TRBD2. J gave up 6 bases and V 2 bases, and 19 bases lay outside the gene matches. Per germline, CDR1 SGHVS and CDR2 FNYEAQ. CDR3 size: 18 residues. CDR3 sequence (DNA): TGTGCCAGCAGCTTAACTCCCTATTCGGCTAGCGGCTACGGCGAGCAGTACTTC. Its protein product is CASSLTPYSASGYGEQYF.

The chain joins TRBV10-3 to TRBJ1-1, with D unclear. From germline, CDR1 is ENHRY and CDR2 SYGVKD. V gave up 8 bases and J gave up 1 base, with 11 bases separating them. The CDR3 is 13 residues long. CDR3 in DNA: TGTGCCATCTCCCTGGGCGCGAACACTGAAGCTTTCTTT. Translating gives CAISLGANTEAFF.

The chain carries TRBV5-1 and TRBJ2-3; TRBD2 is a possible D gene (6 bases). The CDR3 contains 17 residues. From germline, CDR1 is SGHRS and CDR2 YFSETQ. The germline V and J ends were trimmed by 4 bases and 0 bases, with 18 bases remaining between them. The CDR3 region has the DNA TGCGCCAGCAGCGTAACCGTTCTAGCGACTAGCACAGATACGCAGTATTTT. This codes for CASSVTVLATSTDTQYF.

This clonotype came up a few times. The gene calls are TRBV12-3 or TRBV12-4 and TRBJ2-7; possible D gene TRBD2, 6 bases. Trimming took 4 bases from V and 3 from J, leaving 10 bases between them. This CDR3 contains 13 residues. The CDR3 bases are TGTGCCAGCAGTTCCCGACTAGGCTACGAGCAGTACTTC. This codes for CASSSRLGYEQYF.

This clonotype was observed a handful of times. The chain combines TRBV28 with TRBJ2-5; D ambiguous. The V and J ends lost 3 bases and 4 bases respectively, with 6 bases between them. The CDR3 has 12 amino acids. CDR1 is MDHEN, CDR2 SYDVKM, per germline. The CDR3 loop reads CASSFIPETQYF. As DNA, the CDR3 is TGTGCCAGCAGTTTTATTCCAGAGACCCAGTACTTC.

This clonotype has a handful of counts. V and J are TRBV19 and TRBJ2-1; 9 positions match TRBD1. The CDR3 extends over 15 amino acids. V was pared by 7 bases and J by 6 bases, with 10 bases of the junction left unmatched. Germline CDR1 and CDR2: LNHDA and SQIVND (reference sequence). CDR3 residues: CASTRWGTGLNEQFF. The CDR3 DNA follows: TGTGCCAGTACCCGATGGGGGACAGGGCTCAATGAGCAGTTCTTC.

This clonotype was seen more than once but under ten times. V is TRBV12-5 and J is TRBJ2-7; D not certain. In germline, CDR1 is LGHNT, CDR2 FRNRAP. This CDR3 comprises 15 residues. V gave up 5 bases and J gave up 2 bases, with 16 bases separating them. CDR3 residues: CASGLPRLQAYEQYF. Written as DNA, the CDR3 is TGTGCTAGTGGTCTCCCCCGACTTCAGGCCTACGAGCAGTACTTC.

This sequence joins TRBV11-1 and TRBJ2-5; 9 bases align to TRBD2. Germline assignment: CDR1 SGHAT and CDR2 FQDESV (reference sequence). CDR3 length: 14 residues. V shed 5 bases and J 2 bases; nucleotides not matched to a gene: 3. CDR3 in amino acids: CASSAGLAQETQYF. The CDR3 bases are TGTGCCAGCAGCGCGGGACTAGCTCAAGAGACCCAGTACTTC.

This clonotype occurred a few times. The J gene is TRBJ2-3, the V gene TRBV7-6, with 7 bases that match TRBD1. Trimming took 3 bases from V and 0 from J; bases not matched to a gene: 6. CDR1 SGHVS and CDR2 FNYEAQ come from the germline V gene. The CDR3 has 16 residues. This CDR3 reads CASSLSTGLSTDTQYF. The CDR3 region has the DNA TGTGCCAGCAGCTTGTCGACAGGGCTGAGCACAGATACGCAGTATTTT.

V and J are TRBV28 and TRBJ2-5, with a tentative D call TRBD2 (6 bases). Per germline, CDR1 MDHEN and CDR2 SYDVKM. Between the trimmed V and J ends, which lost 7 bases and 6 bases, there was a span of 15 bases. The CDR3 length is 13 residues. The CDR3 DNA sequence: TGTGCCAGCACGTGGGGGGTTTTCCAGACCCAGTACTTC. Translated: CASTWGVFQTQYF.

This clonotype was seen a few times. The chain carries TRBV7-8 and TRBJ2-3; either TRBD1 or TRBD2 may fit D (6 bases each). In germline, CDR1 is SGHVS, CDR2 FQNEAQ. V lost 7 bases and J 5 bases, leaving 19 bases between the germline ends. CDR3 size: 15 residues. The CDR3 loop reads CASTTGAPFGDTQYF. DNA for the CDR3: TGTGCCAGCACCACGGGGGCTCCCTTCGGAGATACGCAGTATTTT.

The chain recombines TRBV4-2 with TRBJ2-5; TRBD2 agrees at 11 bases. Germline V CDR1 and CDR2: LGHNA, YNFKEQ. Trimming at V came to 4 bases and at J to 7 bases, leaving 17 bases not matched to a gene. CDR3 length: 18 residues. DNA of the CDR3: TGTGCCAGCAGCCGACGGATAGCGGGAGGGCCCGAGTTGACGACCCAGTACTTC. Its translation is CASSRRIAGGPELTTQYF.

This clonotype was counted a few times. The chain is built from TRBV4-1 and TRBJ1-4; D ambiguous. V lost 3 bases, J lost 4 bases, and 21 bases lay in between. Germline CDR1 reads MGHRA; CDR2 reads YSYEKL. The CDR3 is 18 amino acids. The CDR3 sequence: CASSQGSRHPPLNEKLFF. In nucleotides, the CDR3 is TGCGCCAGCAGCCAGGGGTCTCGACATCCCCCTCTTAATGAAAAACTGTTTTTT.

The J gene is TRBJ2-5, the V gene TRBV29-1; weak D call: TRBD1 (7 bases). The germline V and J ends were trimmed by 6 bases and 7 bases, with 15 bases remaining between them. Germline values: CDR1 SQVTM, CDR2 ANQGSEA. This CDR3 is 12 amino acids long. Here the CDR3 reads CSVTGEAGTQYF. The CDR3 bases are TGCAGCGTCACAGGGGAGGCTGGGACCCAGTACTTC.

The V and J genes are TRBV15 and TRBJ2-5; no clear D gene. V lost 6 bases and J 0 bases, leaving 8 bases between the germline ends. The CDR3 consists of 13 residues. Germline assignment: CDR1 LNHNV and CDR2 YYDKDF (reference sequence). DNA for the CDR3: TGTGCCACCAGTCCCAGGTACCAAGAGACCCAGTACTTC. As protein: CATSPRYQETQYF.

This clonotype was counted a few times. This rearrangement joins TRBV10-3 to TRBJ2-7, with 7 bases that match TRBD1. Unmatched junction bases numbered 8, after V lost 6 bases and J lost 6 bases. Germline V gene lookup returns CDR1 ENHRY and CDR2 SYGVKD. The length of the CDR3 is 13 residues. The CDR3 here is CAISLDRAREQYF. For the CDR3, the DNA is TGTGCCATCAGCCTCGACAGGGCACGCGAGCAGTACTTC.

The chain joins TRBV12-3 or TRBV12-4 to TRBJ2-1, with TRBD1 matching over 9 bases. The length of the CDR3 is 15 residues. V trimming: 6 bases; J trimming: 3 bases; junction bases outside the gene matches: 6. For the CDR3, the DNA is TGTGCCAGCAGCCCCCAGGGACAGGGCTACAATGAGCAGTTCTTC. Protein: CASSPQGQGYNEQFF.

At least ten counts were recorded for this clonotype. The CDR3 bases are TGCAGTGCTAGACGTTTTGGAGCCTCCTACAATGAGCAGTTCTTC. Translating gives CSARRFGASYNEQFF. The chain joins TRBV20-1 to TRBJ2-1, with no clear D. Trimming removed 2 bases from V and 0 bases from J, with 11 bases in between. The CDR3 consists of 15 residues. Germline V gives CDR1 DFQATT, CDR2 SNEGSKA (reference sequence).

The J gene is TRBJ1-6, the V gene TRBV4-1; tentatively, D is TRBD1 (5 bases). The CDR3 contains 17 residues. Germline-derived CDR1 and CDR2 are MGHRA and YSYEKL. Trimming removed 0 bases from V and 9 bases from J, with 18 bases in between. The CDR3 DNA sequence: TGCGCCAGCAGCCAAGAAACCCACGTGGGGCTTTTTTCACCCCTCCACTTT. Translating it yields CASSQETHVGLFSPLHF.

This clonotype has more than one count but fewer than ten. The chain recombines TRBV13 with TRBJ1-6; TRBD1 agrees at 9 bases. CDR1 and CDR2 from the germline V gene are PRHDT and FYEKMQ (reference sequence). With 5 bases clipped from V and 10 bases from J, the junction kept 9 bases outside the gene matches. The CDR3 sequence is 15 residues long. CDR3 sequence reads: CASSRSTGGRSPLHF. The CDR3 DNA follows: TGTGCCAGCAGCAGATCGACAGGGGGGAGGTCACCCCTCCACTTT.

This clonotype was found a few times. The chain employs TRBV12-3 or TRBV12-4 and TRBJ2-1, with D possibly TRBD2 on 6 matching bases. Trimming removed 5 bases at V and 9 bases at J, with 23 bases between. This CDR3 has 16 residues. Here the CDR3 reads CASSPRLIADTGEQFF. CDR3 coding DNA: TGTGCCAGCAGTCCTCGATTAATAGCGGATACTGGTGAGCAGTTCTTC.

The V gene is TRBV30, the J gene TRBJ2-7, with a weak D call TRBD2 (6 bases). Deletions cut 5 bases from V and 6 bases from J, with 17 bases between. Per the germline V gene, CDR1 is GTSNPN and CDR2 is SVGIG (reference sequence). This CDR3 has 13 residues. CDR3 protein: CAWGGSLGREQYF. CDR3 DNA: TGTGCCTGGGGGGGGTCCCTTGGGCGCGAGCAGTACTTC.

The chain links TRBV6-5 to TRBJ2-5; D unresolved. The CDR3 is made up of 13 amino acids. CDR1 MNHEY and CDR2 SVGAGI come from the germline V gene. V lost 7 bases and J lost 3, with 12 bases in between. The CDR3 DNA follows: TGTGCCAGCACCGCGAACAAGAAAGAGACCCAGTACTTC. Protein product: CASTANKKETQYF.

CDR3 nucleotides: TGCGCCAGCAGCCCTTACAGTACTAACTATGGCTACACCTTC. Translated, it gives CASSPYSTNYGYTF. V and J are TRBV5-1 and TRBJ1-2; D not certain. This CDR3 region has 14 residues. Germline values: CDR1 SGHRS, CDR2 YFSETQ. The germline V and J ends were trimmed by 4 bases and 0 bases, with 10 bases remaining between them.